These 27 T cell receptor beta chains came from one sample sequenced in a study of resident and recirculating memory T cells in vitiligo. The assay was immunoSEQ multiplex PCR, and TCRdb's table has in-frame clones only and misses some. Of tens of thousands of clones in the sample, more than 85% were seen once. Sequenced sample: blood. These TCRs come from a male donor with vitiligo.

The chain links TRBV9 to TRBJ2-1; TRBD2 aligns across 8 bases. Germline V lookup: CDR1 SGDLS, CDR2 YYNGEE. The CDR3 length is 15 residues. The V and J ends lost 2 bases and 4 bases, in that order; junction bases with no gene match: 5. In DNA, the CDR3 is TGTGCCAGCAGCGTTGTCGGGGGGGAATACAATGAGCAGTTCTTC. This translates into CASSVVGGEYNEQFF.

This clone appeared a single time. The V call is TRBV2, the J call TRBJ1-4; no definite D call. The CDR3 is 14 residues long. Per the germline V gene, CDR1 is SNHLY and CDR2 is FYNNEI. V lost 4 bases, J lost 8 bases, and 14 bases lay in between. The CDR3 DNA sequence: TGTGCCAGCAGTGGAGGGATGGTGAGGGAAAAACTGTTTTTT. Protein sequence: CASSGGMVREKLFF.

V is TRBV4-3 and J is TRBJ2-5; D is perhaps TRBD2 (6 bases). Germline CDR1 LGHNA, CDR2 YSLEER. This CDR3 has 14 residues. The V and J ends lost 3 bases and 5 bases respectively, with 13 bases between them. Written as DNA, the CDR3 is TGCGCCAGCAGCCAGGGACTGGAGGTGGAGACCCAGTACTTC. It yields the protein CASSQGLEVETQYF.

The V gene is TRBV5-1, the J gene TRBJ2-5, with TRBD2 as a possible D gene (5 bases). Germline V CDR1 and CDR2: SGHRS, YFSETQ. Trimming left V 0 bases short and J 4 bases short, with 10 bases between. CDR3 length equals 14 residues. CDR3 in amino acids: CASSLGVGGETQYF. The DNA of the CDR3 is TGCGCCAGCAGCTTGGGTGTCGGAGGAGAGACCCAGTACTTC.

The gene calls are TRBV29-1 and TRBJ1-2; 7 bases fit TRBD1. V was pared by 7 bases and J by 1 base, with 12 bases of the junction left unmatched. The germline V gene encodes CDR1 SQVTM and CDR2 ANQGSEA. The CDR3 sequence is 15 residues long. CDR3 sequence: CSDLARQGFNYGYTF. CDR3 bases: TGCAGCGACCTAGCCCGACAGGGTTTTAACTATGGCTACACCTTC.

This clone occurred a few times. J is TRBJ1-1 and V is TRBV27; 9 nucleotides line up with TRBD1. Germline assignment: CDR1 MNHEY and CDR2 SMNVEV (reference sequence). Trimming cost V 4 bases and J 5 bases; bases outside gene matches: 5. The CDR3 length is 14 residues. As DNA, the CDR3 is TGTGCCAGCAGTTCAGGGACAGGGTCAACTGAAGCTTTCTTT. This encodes CASSSGTGSTEAFF.

This clone was picked up a small number of times. The CDR3, as DNA: TGTGCCAGCAGTGAGTCAACAACTAATGAAAAACTGTTTTTT. Translating it yields CASSESTTNEKLFF. The gene calls are TRBV25-1 and TRBJ1-4; no clear D. The germline CDR1 and CDR2 sequences are MGHDK and SYGVNS. V was trimmed by 3 bases and J by 0 bases, leaving 5 bases between them. This CDR3 is 14 amino acids long.

This chain uses TRBV27 with TRBJ1-5, with 8 bases fitting TRBD1. Germline CDR1 MNHEY, CDR2 SMNVEV (reference sequence). This CDR3 comprises 13 residues. V lost 5 bases and J lost 6; bases outside the gene matches: 3. CDR3 region: CASSHRGSQPQHF. CDR3 nucleotide sequence: TGTGCCAGCAGTCACAGGGGGAGTCAGCCCCAGCATTTT.

V and J are TRBV6-5 and TRBJ2-1; 9 nucleotides agree with TRBD2. CDR1 MNHEY and CDR2 SVGAGI come from the germline V gene. This CDR3 has 16 amino acids. With 1 base clipped from V and 10 bases from J, the junction kept 11 bases outside the gene matches. The DNA for the CDR3 is TGTGCCAGCAGTTACTGGGAGCGGGGGGCCGGGGGGGAGCAGTTCTTC. This translates into CASSYWERGAGGEQFF.

The sample holds one count of this clone. The chain combines TRBV28 with TRBJ2-7; D may be TRBD2 (7 bases). The CDR3 contains 13 residues. V was clipped by 8 bases and J by 3 bases, with 14 bases between them. The germline gives CDR1 MDHEN, CDR2 SYDVKM. This chain's CDR3 is CASRPGGDYEQYF. CDR3 nucleotide sequence: TGTGCCAGCCGCCCGGGGGGCGACTACGAGCAGTACTTC.

The chain recombines TRBV7-2 with TRBJ2-3; maybe TRBD2 (5 bases). The CDR3 is 15 amino acids. Looked up from germline, CDR1 is SGHTA and CDR2 is FQGNSA. Written as DNA, the CDR3 is TGTGCTATAGCGCAAGACTATTTACGCACAGATACGCAGTATTTT. This sequence encodes CAIAQDYLRTDTQYF.

The rearrangement links TRBV4-1 to TRBJ1-4; D is possibly TRBD1 (5 bases). Trimming removed 4 bases from V and 7 bases from J, with 19 bases in between. The germline V gene has CDR1 MGHRA and CDR2 YSYEKL. The CDR3 has 16 amino acids. In DNA form, the CDR3 reads TGCGCCAGCAGCCGATTGGGGGGAGGGGTAGGTGAAAAACTGTTTTTT. Translation gives CASSRLGGGVGEKLFF.

The CDR3 coding sequence is TGCGCCAGCAGCTTCGGGGGGAGGGTCTACGAGCAGTACTTC. This gives the protein CASSFGGRVYEQYF. This sequence joins TRBV5-1 and TRBJ2-5; TRBD2 matches at 7 bases. The end of the DNA is better explained by TRBJ2-7, so the J call may be wrong. CDR1 is SGHRS, CDR2 YFSETQ, per germline. The length of the CDR3 is 14 residues.

The V gene is TRBV4-3, the J gene TRBJ1-6, with D tentatively TRBD1 (5 bases). The V end was cut by 0 bases, the J end by 7 bases, with 13 bases between. This CDR3 comprises 16 residues. Germline V gives CDR1 LGHNA, CDR2 YSLEER. DNA of the CDR3: TGCGCCAGCAGCCAAGAGGAGGGGCGCAGCAATTCACCCCTCCACTTT. Its protein product is CASSQEEGRSNSPLHF.

This chain connects TRBV4-1 to TRBJ1-3; D gene ambiguous. V lost 1 base and J lost 0, with 13 bases in between. CDR3 length: 17 amino acids. Germline V CDR1 and CDR2: MGHRA, YSYEKL. CDR3 sequence (DNA): TGCGCCAGCAGCCAAGGGACTGGACCGGTCTCTGGAAACACCATATATTTT. Translated: CASSQGTGPVSGNTIYF.

The chain employs TRBV6-1 and TRBJ1-6; 10 bases fit TRBD1. Losses at the gene ends were 2 bases for V and 9 bases for J; bases not matched to a gene: 10. Per the germline V gene, CDR1 is MNHNS and CDR2 is SASEGT. This CDR3 is built from 17 residues. In nucleotides, the CDR3 is TGTGCCAGCAGTGAACGGCGTTCCGGGACAGGGGCTTCACCCCTCCACTTT. This translates into CASSERRSGTGASPLHF.

The chain combines TRBV6-6 with TRBJ2-2; 9 bases align to TRBD2. The CDR3 length is 16 residues. Trimming took 7 bases from V and 3 from J; bases not matched to a gene: 9. Germline values: CDR1 MNHNY, CDR2 SVGAGI (reference sequence). The CDR3 DNA reads TGTGCCAGCATTCTAAATAGCGGGGGCCACACCGGGGAGCTGTTTTTT. It translates to CASILNSGGHTGELFF.

This sequence joins TRBV4-3 and TRBJ2-3; TRBD2 might be the D (6 bases). V dropped 4 bases and J dropped 2 bases, with 13 bases sitting between them. The CDR3 extends over 15 amino acids. The germline V gene has CDR1 LGHNA and CDR2 YSLEER. CDR3 DNA sequence: TGCGCCAGCAGCCCACGGGAGAGTTCCACAGATACGCAGTATTTT. It encodes CASSPRESSTDTQYF.

This clone has just a few counts. The V call is TRBV6-1, the J call TRBJ2-3; 8 nucleotides match TRBD2. Germline CDR1 and CDR2: MNHNS and SASEGT. CDR3 length equals 18 residues. V lost 2 bases and J lost 3; bases outside the gene matches: 13. The CDR3: CASSERGLVSRLTDTQYF. As DNA, the CDR3 is TGTGCCAGCAGTGAAAGGGGACTAGTGAGTCGGCTTACAGATACGCAGTATTTT.

The chain links TRBV4-2 to TRBJ2-4, with D tentatively TRBD2 (6 bases). CDR1 and CDR2 from the germline V gene are LGHNA and YNFKEQ. CDR3 length equals 15 residues. The ends were cut back, 3 bases at V and 6 bases at J, with 15 bases in the middle. As DNA, the CDR3 is TGTGCCAGCAGCCAGAATTGGGATAGCGGAAACATTCAGTACTTC. Amino acids: CASSQNWDSGNIQYF.

The rearrangement joins TRBV11-2 to TRBJ2-7; 7 bases match TRBD1. Germline lookup yields CDR1 SGHAT and CDR2 FQNNGV. The CDR3 loop spans 13 amino acids. J gave up 6 bases and V 5 bases, and 7 bases lay outside the gene matches. The CDR3 nucleotides are TGTGCCAGCAGCCGGGGACAGTACTCCGAGCAGTACTTC. It encodes CASSRGQYSEQYF.

The rearrangement uses TRBV19 and TRBJ1-2; 7 bases agree with TRBD1. With 4 bases clipped from V and 2 bases from J, the junction kept 7 bases outside the gene matches. The CDR3 is 15 residues long. From germline, CDR1 is LNHDA and CDR2 SQIVND (reference sequence). This CDR3 is CASSTWDSRNYGYTF. In DNA form, the CDR3 reads TGTGCCAGTAGTACTTGGGACAGCAGAAACTATGGCTACACCTTC.

The genes are TRBV9 and TRBJ1-5; 7 positions agree with TRBD1. The germline gives CDR1 SGDLS, CDR2 YYNGEE. V shed 3 bases and J 9 bases; nucleotides not matched to a gene: 9. The CDR3 length is 14 residues. CDR3 sequence reads: CASSAGTAGGPQHF. In DNA, the CDR3 is TGTGCCAGCAGCGCGGGGACAGCTGGAGGGCCCCAGCATTTT.

In DNA, the CDR3 is TGTGCCAGCAGCCAAGGACTAGCGGGGGGGCCAGAGACCCAGTACTTC. Translation: CASSQGLAGGPETQYF. The chain combines TRBV4-2 with TRBJ2-5; TRBD2 matches 14 bases. The V gene end was trimmed by 1 base and the J gene end by 4 bases; junction bases not matched to a gene: 2. CDR3 size: 16 residues. Germline V lookup: CDR1 LGHNA, CDR2 YNFKEQ.

This rearrangement joins TRBV6-6 to TRBJ1-2; no definite D call. CDR1 MNHNY and CDR2 SVGAGI come from the germline V gene (reference sequence). This CDR3 is built from 13 residues. Between the trimmed V and J ends, which lost 1 base and 3 bases, there was a span of 6 bases. CDR3 nucleotides: TGTGCCAGCAGTTACTTAGCCGACTATGGCTACACCTTC. Translation: CASSYLADYGYTF.

The J gene is TRBJ2-5, the V gene TRBV5-5; TRBD2 matches at 8 bases. V lost 3 bases and J lost 5; bases outside the gene matches: 9. The CDR3 has 15 amino acids. CDR1 and CDR2 from the germline V gene are SGHKS and YYEKEE (reference sequence). The CDR3 is CASSSSRGGPETQYF. The CDR3 DNA reads TGTGCCAGCAGCTCAAGTCGGGGGGGCCCTGAGACCCAGTACTTC.

The J gene is TRBJ2-3, the V gene TRBV29-1; D is undetermined. The CDR3 consists of 13 residues. Germline loops: CDR1 SQVTM, CDR2 ANQGSEA. The V end lost 1 base, the J end lost 1 base, and 6 bases lay between the germline ends. CDR3 DNA sequence: TGCAGCGTTGAAGGTCTAGGCACAGATACGCAGTATTTT. Protein: CSVEGLGTDTQYF.